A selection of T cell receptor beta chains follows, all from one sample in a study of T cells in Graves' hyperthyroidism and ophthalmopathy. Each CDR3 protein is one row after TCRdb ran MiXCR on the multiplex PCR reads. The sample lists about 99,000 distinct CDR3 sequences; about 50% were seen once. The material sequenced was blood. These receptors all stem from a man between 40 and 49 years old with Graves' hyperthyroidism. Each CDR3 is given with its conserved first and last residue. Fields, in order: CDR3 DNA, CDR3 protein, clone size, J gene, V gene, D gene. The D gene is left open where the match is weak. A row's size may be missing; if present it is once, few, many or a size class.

DNA: TGTGCCAGTATGTTAGGGACGAACACTGAAGCTTTCTTT
CDR3: CASMLGTNTEAFF
size: many
J: TRBJ1-1
V: TRBV19
D: .

DNA: TGTGCCAGCAGCTCCCGGGACAGACTCACAGATACGCAGTATTTT
CDR3: CASSSRDRLTDTQYF
size: many
J: TRBJ2-3
V: TRBV9
D: TRBD1

DNA: TGCAGTGCGAGGGAGGGACTAGCGGGTCCGGCGCCCCAGCATTTT
CDR3: CSAREGLAGPAPQHF
size: .
J: TRBJ1-5
V: TRBV20-1
D: .

DNA: TGTGCCAGCAGCTTAGTGGGGACAGGTGGCGCGGAGCAGTACTTC
CDR3: CASSLVGTGGAEQYF
size: .
J: TRBJ2-7
V: TRBV7-9
D: TRBD1

DNA: TGTGCCAGCAGCCAAGAGGGGTTTTCTCGGTCATACAATGAGCAGTTCTTC
CDR3: CASSQEGFSRSYNEQFF
size: .
J: TRBJ2-1
V: TRBV3-1
D: .

DNA: TGTGCCAGCAGCCCCGGACAGGGACGGGAAGAGACCCAGTACTTC
CDR3: CASSPGQGREETQYF
size: .
J: TRBJ2-5
V: TRBV7-2
D: TRBD1

DNA: TGTGCCAGCAGCCAAGATCGCCGGAAACACACCGGGGAGCTGTTTTTT
CDR3: CASSQDRRKHTGELFF
size: few
J: TRBJ2-2
V: TRBV3-1
D: .

DNA: TGTGCCAGCAGCTCCGGGACATCGGGGCAGCCCCAGCATTTT
CDR3: CASSSGTSGQPQHF
size: many
J: TRBJ1-5
V: TRBV11-3
D: .

DNA: TGTGCCAGCAGAACCGGACAGGCACTCCGTGAAGGAGCTTTCTTT
CDR3: CASRTGQALREGAFF
size: .
J: TRBJ1-1
V: TRBV12-3/TRBV12-4
D: TRBD1

DNA: TGTGCCAGCAGTTTACTCGGGGAGCTGTTTTTT
CDR3: CASSLLGELFF
size: many
J: TRBJ2-2
V: TRBV12-3/TRBV12-4
D: .

DNA: TGCAGCACTATCGGCATGAACACTGAAGCTTTCTTT
CDR3: CSTIGMNTEAFF
size: .
J: TRBJ1-1
V: TRBV29-1
D: .

DNA: TGCAGCGTTGTGGGTCCGGGCGAGCAGTACTTC
CDR3: CSVVGPGEQYF
size: .
J: TRBJ2-7
V: TRBV29-1
D: .

DNA: TGTGCCAGCAGCGTAGAATCAGGGGAAGGAGAGACCCAGTACTTC
CDR3: CASSVESGEGETQYF
size: many
J: TRBJ2-5
V: TRBV9
D: .

DNA: TGTGCCAGCAGCTTCCCCGGACTAGGGGGAGAGACCCAGTACTTC
CDR3: CASSFPGLGGETQYF
size: .
J: TRBJ2-5
V: TRBV7-8
D: .

DNA: TGTGCCATCAGTGCCGGGACTCTGACCGGGGAGCTGTTTTTT
CDR3: CAISAGTLTGELFF
size: many
J: TRBJ2-2
V: TRBV10-3
D: .

DNA: TGTGCCAGCAGCGATACAGGGGGCTATGGCTACACCTTC
CDR3: CASSDTGGYGYTF
size: many
J: TRBJ1-2
V: TRBV6-5
D: TRBD1

DNA: TGCGCCAGCAGCTTGGGACAGGTGAACTATGGCTACACCTTC
CDR3: CASSLGQVNYGYTF
size: many
J: TRBJ1-2
V: TRBV5-1
D: .

DNA: TGTGCCAGCAGATCAGCGGGCGGCACAGATACGCAGTATTTT
CDR3: CASRSAGGTDTQYF
size: .
J: TRBJ2-3
V: TRBV27
D: .

DNA: TGCAGCTCACGACCGGGACAGGGTCTCCACGAGCAGTACTTC
CDR3: CSSRPGQGLHEQYF
size: .
J: TRBJ2-7
V: TRBV29-1
D: TRBD1

DNA: TGTGCCAGCAGTTCCAGGGGGGGCTATGGCTACACCTTC
CDR3: CASSSRGGYGYTF
size: many
J: TRBJ1-2
V: TRBV12-3/TRBV12-4
D: TRBD1

DNA: TGTGCCAGCGGACCCATCCCGGGGGTAACGAGAGGGGATGAGCAGTTCTTC
CDR3: CASGPIPGVTRGDEQFF
size: many
J: TRBJ2-1
V: TRBV7-9
D: .

DNA: TGTGCCAGCAGCCTCTACAGGGGGGGGGTGGTGAACACTGAAGCTTTCTTT
CDR3: CASSLYRGGVVNTEAFF
size: many
J: TRBJ1-1
V: TRBV7-2
D: TRBD1

DNA: TGTGCCAGCAGTAGCGGGACAGGGCGACCAGGCTACACCTTC
CDR3: CASSSGTGRPGYTF
size: .
J: TRBJ1-2
V: TRBV2
D: TRBD1

DNA: TGTGCCAGCAGCATGGACGGACCTTATGGCTACACCTTC
CDR3: CASSMDGPYGYTF
size: many
J: TRBJ1-2
V: TRBV5-6
D: .

DNA: TGTGCCAGCAGCTTAAACGGGGGCGGCTACAATGAGCAGTTCTTC
CDR3: CASSLNGGGYNEQFF
size: many
J: TRBJ2-1
V: TRBV7-3
D: .

DNA: TGCAGCGTTGAAGTAGCGGGGACAGGGTTGGGGACTGAAGCTTTCTTT
CDR3: CSVEVAGTGLGTEAFF
size: few
J: TRBJ1-1
V: TRBV29-1
D: TRBD1

DNA: TGTGCCAGCAGCCGCCTCGGGGCAGGGGATGGGTACGAGCAGTACTTC
CDR3: CASSRLGAGDGYEQYF
size: many
J: TRBJ2-7
V: TRBV11-2
D: .

DNA: TGTGCCTGGAGTCCCTACAATGAGCAGTTCTTC
CDR3: CAWSPYNEQFF
size: .
J: TRBJ2-1
V: TRBV7-8
D: .

DNA: TGTGCCTGCAGCCTATGGGTGGACACTGAAGCTTTCTTT
CDR3: CACSLWVDTEAFF
size: once
J: TRBJ1-1
V: TRBV7-2
D: .

DNA: TGTGCCAGCAGCCCACTCGGGCCTCAAGAGACCCAGTACTTC
CDR3: CASSPLGPQETQYF
size: many
J: TRBJ2-5
V: TRBV14
D: .

DNA: TGTGCCAGCGGCTTAACAGGGGATTCACTCCTCCACTTT
CDR3: CASGLTGDSLLHF
size: once
J: TRBJ1-6
V: TRBV9
D: TRBD1

DNA: TGTGCCAGCAGTAGCATGAACACTGAAGCTTTCTTT
CDR3: CASSSMNTEAFF
size: many
J: TRBJ1-1
V: TRBV12-3/TRBV12-4
D: .

DNA: TGTGCCAGCAGTGAAGGGTGGTCCTACAATGAGCAGTTCTTC
CDR3: CASSEGWSYNEQFF
size: many
J: TRBJ2-1
V: TRBV6-1
D: .

DNA: TGTGCCAGCAGCGTAACTACTGCCCGGAACACTGAAGCTTTCTTT
CDR3: CASSVTTARNTEAFF
size: many
J: TRBJ1-1
V: TRBV9
D: .

DNA: TGTGCCAGCAGTGGACAGTCAAATGAAAAACTGTTTTTT
CDR3: CASSGQSNEKLFF
size: .
J: TRBJ1-4
V: TRBV2
D: .

DNA: TGTGCCAGCTCATCCGACAGGGGGAACACTGAAGCTTTCTTT
CDR3: CASSSDRGNTEAFF
size: .
J: TRBJ1-1
V: TRBV18
D: TRBD1

DNA: TGCAGCTGGTACCAAGAGACCCAGTACTTC
CDR3: CSWYQETQYF
size: once
J: TRBJ2-5
V: TRBV29-1
D: .

DNA: TGTGCCAGCAGCCAGGAAGCTTTCTTT
CDR3: CASSQEAFF
size: many
J: TRBJ1-1
V: TRBV14
D: .

DNA: TGTGCCAGTAGTATAGGACTAGCGGGATACAATGAGCAGTATTTT
CDR3: CASSIGLAGYNEQYF
size: .
J: TRBJ2-3
V: TRBV19
D: TRBD2